This is a list of T cell receptor beta chains from one sample in a study of T cells after yellow fever vaccination. TCRdb used MiXCR to reprocess the 5' RACE reads, holding one entry per CDR3 protein. The data contain 240,000 or so distinct CDR3 sequences, about 7% of them seen just once; the ten biggest clones take up over 0.65%. The source was CD4+ T cells sorted from PBMCs, collected 15 days after the yellow fever booster vaccination. The origin of the receptors is a young man who received the YFV17D yellow fever vaccine. Both conserved end residues are part of each CDR3. Each record gives: V gene, clone size, D gene, J gene, CDR3 DNA, CDR3 protein. The D gene is left open where the match is weak. Size tells how often a clone was seen (once, few, many) or the class of an expanded clone, and some rows leave it out.

>TRBV29-1|few|TRBD1|TRBJ2-5
TGCAGCGTTCGGACAGGGAGGCGCGAGACCCAGTACTTC
CSVRTGRRETQYF
>TRBV6-5|NA|NA|TRBJ1-2
TGTGCCAGCAGTTACAGACCTGACAGGCCAACCTATGGCTACACCTTC
CASSYRPDRPTYGYTF
>TRBV2|few|NA|TRBJ2-6
TGTGCCAGCAGTCGAAGGTCAGGGGCGACCTCTGGGGCCAACGTCCTGACTTTC
CASSRRSGATSGANVLTF
>TRBV30|NA|NA|TRBJ2-5
TGTGCCTGGAGGCCTAAGGGACATAAACAAGAGACCCAGTACTTC
CAWRPKGHKQETQYF
>TRBV24-1|many|NA|TRBJ2-1
TGTGCCACCAGTGAGGACAGTGATATGAATGAGCAGTTCTTC
CATSEDSDMNEQFF
>TRBV5-1|many|NA|TRBJ2-3
TGCGCCAGCAGCTTGAAGATAGCGGCCGCACAGATATTGGATACGCAGTATTTT
CASSLKIAAAQILDTQYF
>TRBV2|many|NA|TRBJ2-2
TGTGCCAGCAGTCTGACTAGGGGCACCGGGGAGCTGTTTTTT
CASSLTRGTGELFF
>TRBV20-1|many|NA|TRBJ2-7
TGCAGTGCTAGAGATCGGGCTAGAAGGTACGAGCAGTACTTC
CSARDRARRYEQYF
>TRBV6-1|NA|NA|TRBJ1-3
TGTGCCAGCAGTGAAAGTGACAGACGTGGAAACACCATATATTTT
CASSESDRRGNTIYF
>TRBV2|few|NA|TRBJ1-2
TGTGCCAGCAGTGTTATCGTGGACGGCCCGGGAGGCTACACCTTC
CASSVIVDGPGGYTF
>TRBV10-3|few|NA|TRBJ2-5
TGTGCCATCAGAAGACTAGTTGAGGAGACCCAGTACTTC
CAIRRLVEETQYF
>TRBV27|many|TRBD2|TRBJ2-3
TGTGCGGCGAGGTCTAGCGGGAGGAACACGCAGTATTTT
CAARSSGRNTQYF
>TRBV20-1|NA|TRBD2|TRBJ2-5
TGCAGTGCCCCCCTAGCGGGGGAGGAGACCCAGTACTTC
CSAPLAGEETQYF
>TRBV29-1|many|NA|TRBJ2-1
TGCAGCGTTGTCCTTTGGGCGGCCACCTACAATGAGCAGTTCTTC
CSVVLWAATYNEQFF
>TRBV5-4|many|NA|TRBJ2-2
TGTGCCAGCAGACGGGCCGGGACCGGGGAGCTGTTTTTT
CASRRAGTGELFF
>TRBV29-1|few|TRBD1|TRBJ2-7
TGCAGCGTTGATTCAGGGGGCCTTGGGGGGTTATTCGAGCAGTACTTC
CSVDSGGLGGLFEQYF
>TRBV12-3/TRBV12-4|NA|NA|TRBJ2-3
TGTGCCAGCAGCCAACTCAGGGTTGGATCCACAGATACGCAGTATTTT
CASSQLRVGSTDTQYF
>TRBV7-9|NA|TRBD2|TRBJ2-7
TGTGCCAGCAGCTTAATACTAGCGGGCGACTACGAGCAGTACTTC
CASSLILAGDYEQYF
>TRBV11-1|NA|NA|TRBJ2-7
TGTGCCAGCAGCTTAGGGAACGGGAACTACGAGCAGTACTTC
CASSLGNGNYEQYF
>TRBV7-2|many|NA|TRBJ1-4
TGTGCCAGCGGCCCGGTGGGAGCGCGGGGGACAAAACTGTTTTTT
CASGPVGARGTKLFF
>TRBV7-2|NA|NA|TRBJ2-2
TGTGCCAGCAGCTCGAGGAGGGGGAGTGGGAACACCGGGGAGCTGTTTTTT
CASSSRRGSGNTGELFF